Listed here are 24 T cell receptor beta chains from one sample, sequenced in a study of identical twins (dated by TCRdb to 2016 to 2018). Libraries were prepared through 5' RACE. Sequencing instrument: Illumina HiSeq 2000. TCRdb trimmed public reads at Q25 via fastp, called clones via MiXCR and kept in-frame beta chains. Rows merge per CDR3 protein into single entries with the most common DNA and genes. The sample table shows around 250,000 distinct CDR3 sequences, and about 8.3% are seen once. Less than 4% of the sample goes to the ten largest clones. This same sample was also taken into another study, of yellow fever vaccine responses in identical twins.

Input material: CD8+ T cells sorted from blood. These receptors were taken from a woman aged 18-29 years in good health.

This clonotype was counted many times. The CDR3, as DNA: TGCAGCGTTGAAGTAGGTAGGGGGAGTTCTGGTTACGAGCAGTACTTC. Protein product: CSVEVGRGSSGYEQYF. This chain connects TRBV29-1 to TRBJ2-7; tentative D call: TRBD1 (6 bases). With 1 base removed from V and 4 bases from J, the gap between germline ends came to 20 bases. CDR3 size: 16 residues. CDR1 and CDR2 (germline): SQVTM, ANQGSEA.

This clonotype was picked up a small number of times. The CDR3 region has the DNA TGTGCCAGCAGTGAAGCGAAGGGGACAGAATTGTTCTTC. Translating it yields CASSEAKGTELFF. The chain links TRBV2 to TRBJ2-1; 7 nucleotides align to TRBD1. The trim removed 0 bases at V and 15 bases at J, leaving 8 bases unmatched. The CDR3 covers 13 residues. Germline V gene lookup returns CDR1 SNHLY and CDR2 FYNNEI.

CDR3 DNA sequence: TGTGCCAGCAGCTTAAGATGGGGTGGGCAAGAGACCCAGTACTTC. This translates into CASSLRWGGQETQYF. The chain is built from TRBV7-6 and TRBJ2-5; no definite D call. This CDR3 contains 15 residues. The ends were cut back, 2 bases at V and 2 bases at J, with 12 bases in the middle. CDR1 is SGHVS and CDR2 is FNYEAQ in the germline V gene.

The CDR3 region is CAIGFGLAGADTYEQYF. The DNA for the CDR3 is TGTGCCATCGGCTTTGGACTAGCGGGAGCAGACACCTACGAGCAGTACTTC. The rearrangement joins TRBV5-6 to TRBJ2-7; 13 nucleotides line up with TRBD2. Germline V gene sequence: CDR1 SGHDT, CDR2 YYEEEE. The V gene end was trimmed by 9 bases and the J gene end by 2 bases; junction bases not matched to a gene: 14. There are 17 residues in the CDR3.

This clonotype has a count of ten or more. The V call is TRBV5-1, the J call TRBJ2-1; TRBD1 aligns across 7 bases. V shed 6 bases and J 8 bases; nucleotides not matched to a gene: 5. The CDR3 covers 12 residues. The V gene's germline CDR1 is SGHRS and CDR2 YFSETQ. CDR3 amino acids: CASKETGYEQFF. In DNA, the CDR3 is TGCGCCAGCAAGGAGACAGGGTATGAGCAGTTCTTC.

The chain couples TRBV29-1 to TRBJ2-5, with D maybe TRBD2 (7 bases). Germline V gene data show CDR1 as SQVTM and CDR2 as ANQGSEA. The CDR3 totals 13 residues. The V and J ends lost 7 bases and 5 bases respectively, with 17 bases between them. This CDR3 is CSAGRAGAETQYF. The CDR3 DNA reads TGCAGCGCGGGTCGTGCGGGGGCGGAGACCCAGTACTTC.

This clonotype turned up a few times. The genes are TRBV6-1 and TRBJ2-6; D not certain. CDR1 and CDR2 from the germline V gene are MNHNS and SASEGT. This CDR3 spans 13 amino acids. The ends were cut back, 5 bases at V and 8 bases at J, with 10 bases in the middle. CDR3 nucleotides: TGTGCCAGCAGTCTCACAAGGACCAACGTCCTGACTTTC. Protein: CASSLTRTNVLTF.

This clonotype showed up just a few times. The V gene is TRBV20-1, the J gene TRBJ2-2, with D possibly called TRBD1 or TRBD2 (5 bases each). Germline V lookup: CDR1 DFQATT, CDR2 SNEGSKA (reference sequence). CDR3 size: 13 residues. V was trimmed by 1 base and J by 4 bases, leaving 7 bases between them. The chain's CDR3 is CSARAGRTGELFF. The CDR3 DNA reads as TGCAGTGCTAGAGCGGGGCGCACCGGGGAGCTGTTTTTT.

This clonotype was picked up many times. This chain joins TRBV25-1 and TRBJ2-2; possible D gene TRBD1, 6 bases. CDR3 length equals 16 residues. Germline CDR1 reads MGHDK; CDR2 reads SYGVNS. The V gene lost 1 base and the J gene lost 6 bases, with 15 bases spanning the gap. The DNA of the CDR3 is TGTGCCAGCAGTGAATGGGGCAGGGGTATGGCCGGGGAGCTGTTTTTT. It specifies CASSEWGRGMAGELFF.

The J gene is TRBJ2-7, the V gene TRBV3-1; the match to TRBD2 covers 8 bases. Per germline, CDR1 LGHDT and CDR2 YNNKEL (reference sequence). The CDR3 sequence is 17 residues long. V was pared by 0 bases and J by 2 bases, with 9 bases of the junction left unmatched. CDR3 nucleotides: TGTGCCAGCAGCCAAGATTTTGGAGCGGGAGAGACCTACGAGCAGTACTTC. Its translation is CASSQDFGAGETYEQYF.

At least ten counts were recorded for this clonotype. The gene calls are TRBV20-1 and TRBJ2-7, with 11 bases identical to TRBD2. The CDR3 runs 15 residues. Germline-derived CDR1 and CDR2 are DFQATT and SNEGSKA (reference sequence). V shed 2 bases and J 2 bases; nucleotides not matched to a gene: 5. CDR3 amino acids: CSARWTSGLTYEQYF. CDR3 sequence (DNA): TGCAGTGCTAGATGGACTAGCGGGCTAACCTACGAGCAGTACTTC.

The genes are TRBV4-3 and TRBJ1-6; no definite D call. Looked up from germline, CDR1 is LGHNA and CDR2 is YSLEER. The CDR3 contains 16 residues. V shed 0 bases and J shed 7 bases, with 13 bases lying between them. The CDR3 DNA sequence: TGCGCCAGCAGCCAAGATATCAGTTGGATGAATTCACCCCTCCACTTT. Translating it yields CASSQDISWMNSPLHF.

The CDR3 region has the DNA TGTGCCAGCAGCGAAGGAGTGAAGAGCATGGAGACCCAGTACTTC. This translates into CASSEGVKSMETQYF. The rearrangement joins TRBV9 to TRBJ2-5; D call uncertain. V was cut by 3 bases and J by 5 bases, with 17 bases left in between. The CDR3 contains 15 residues. Germline CDR1 reads SGDLS; CDR2 reads YYNGEE.

This chain uses TRBV12-3 or TRBV12-4 with TRBJ2-3; 15 bases fit TRBD2. Trimming at V came to 2 bases and at J to 0 bases, leaving 9 bases not matched to a gene. CDR3 size: 20 residues. CDR3 loop: CASSLMGLAGGVTSTDTQYF. Written as DNA, the CDR3 is TGTGCCAGCAGTTTAATGGGACTAGCGGGAGGAGTAACTAGCACAGATACGCAGTATTTT.

This clonotype was counted ten times or more. The genes are TRBV6-5 and TRBJ2-1; D gene uncertain. There are 11 residues in the CDR3. With 0 bases removed from V and 6 bases from J, the gap between germline ends came to 0 bases. Germline V gene lookup returns CDR1 MNHEY and CDR2 SVGAGI. This CDR3 reads CASSYSNEQFF. The CDR3 DNA follows: TGTGCCAGCAGTTACTCCAATGAGCAGTTCTTC.

This clonotype was seen only a few times. The chain couples TRBV7-8 to TRBJ2-5; D unclear. The CDR3 loop spans 15 amino acids. Germline V gene data show CDR1 as SGHVS and CDR2 as FQNEAQ. The V end was cut by 4 bases, the J end by 2 bases, with 14 bases between. In nucleotides, the CDR3 is TGTGCCAGCAGCTCAGCAGAGTTCTATCAAGAGACCCAGTACTTC. Translation: CASSSAEFYQETQYF.

This clonotype appeared many times. The CDR3 protein is CAISESVGAGNTIYF. The DNA for the CDR3 is TGTGCCATCAGTGAGTCGGTGGGAGCTGGAAACACCATATATTTT. V usage is TRBV10-3 and J usage is TRBJ1-3; no clear D. Germline CDR1 ENHRY, CDR2 SYGVKD. Trimming cost V 0 bases and J 2 bases, with 8 bases left between them. The CDR3 sequence is 15 residues long.

This clonotype came up a few times. The chain couples TRBV4-1 to TRBJ2-1; possible D gene TRBD2, 7 bases. Trimming cost V 4 bases and J 4 bases, with 26 bases left between them. Per the germline V gene, CDR1 is MGHRA and CDR2 is YSYEKL. The CDR3 is made up of 19 amino acids. CDR3 protein: CASSLRLGAGADFYNEQFF. CDR3 sequence (DNA): TGCGCCAGCAGCCTTCGCCTGGGGGCGGGAGCGGATTTTTACAATGAGCAGTTCTTC.

The V gene is TRBV20-1, the J gene TRBJ2-3; no reliable D call. The V end lost 3 bases, the J end lost 5 bases, and 9 bases lay between the germline ends. Germline CDR1 and CDR2: DFQATT and SNEGSKA (reference sequence). The CDR3 runs to 12 residues. The CDR3 here is CSASRAEDTQYF. The CDR3 DNA sequence: TGCAGTGCTAGTCGAGCAGAAGATACGCAGTATTTT.

This clonotype appeared many times. The chain links TRBV28 to TRBJ2-1; D is possibly TRBD2 (6 bases). The germline gives CDR1 MDHEN, CDR2 SYDVKM. This CDR3 is 17 amino acids long. The germline V and J ends were trimmed by 6 bases and 5 bases, with 23 bases remaining between them. CDR3 region: CASSSTLRRATDNEQFF. The CDR3 DNA reads TGTGCCAGCAGCTCAACTCTCCGGAGGGCCACGGACAATGAGCAGTTCTTC.

This clonotype appeared a few times. V usage is TRBV20-1 and J usage is TRBJ2-3, with 11 bases lining up with TRBD2. Germline-derived CDR1 and CDR2 are DFQATT and SNEGSKA (reference sequence). V was clipped by 6 bases and J by 8 bases; unmatched bases: 13. The CDR3 runs 15 residues. CDR3 coding DNA: TGCAGTGCAATAGACTATAGCGGGGGGGCCGTTACGCAGTATTTT. Translating gives CSAIDYSGGAVTQYF.

On this clonotype itself: Being one base from a much bigger clone, this may be a read error. The V and J genes are TRBV9 and TRBJ1-1, with D unresolved. The CDR3 loop spans 12 amino acids. Germline CDR1 SGDLS, CDR2 YYNGEE. CDR3 DNA: TGTACCAGCAGCGGAGGTCTTCCTGAAGCTTTCTTT. As protein: CTSSGGLPEAFF.

Ten or more counts support this clonotype. The chain links TRBV14 to TRBJ2-1; 13 bases agree with TRBD2. V shed 0 bases and J 16 bases; nucleotides not matched to a gene: 12. CDR1 and CDR2 (germline): SGHDN, FVKESK. CDR3 length: 16 residues. This CDR3 reads CASSQDLGLAGAPVFF. DNA of the CDR3: TGTGCCAGCAGCCAAGATCTCGGACTAGCGGGGGCCCCCGTCTTCTTC.

The chain carries TRBV20-1 and TRBJ2-2; D remains ambiguous. The ends were cut back, 6 bases at V and 5 bases at J, with 13 bases in the middle. The CDR3 runs 13 residues. Germline V gene data show CDR1 as DFQATT and CDR2 as SNEGSKA (reference sequence). The CDR3 reads CSAKDGLTGELFF. CDR3 in DNA: TGCAGTGCAAAAGACGGATTAACCGGGGAGCTGTTTTTT.